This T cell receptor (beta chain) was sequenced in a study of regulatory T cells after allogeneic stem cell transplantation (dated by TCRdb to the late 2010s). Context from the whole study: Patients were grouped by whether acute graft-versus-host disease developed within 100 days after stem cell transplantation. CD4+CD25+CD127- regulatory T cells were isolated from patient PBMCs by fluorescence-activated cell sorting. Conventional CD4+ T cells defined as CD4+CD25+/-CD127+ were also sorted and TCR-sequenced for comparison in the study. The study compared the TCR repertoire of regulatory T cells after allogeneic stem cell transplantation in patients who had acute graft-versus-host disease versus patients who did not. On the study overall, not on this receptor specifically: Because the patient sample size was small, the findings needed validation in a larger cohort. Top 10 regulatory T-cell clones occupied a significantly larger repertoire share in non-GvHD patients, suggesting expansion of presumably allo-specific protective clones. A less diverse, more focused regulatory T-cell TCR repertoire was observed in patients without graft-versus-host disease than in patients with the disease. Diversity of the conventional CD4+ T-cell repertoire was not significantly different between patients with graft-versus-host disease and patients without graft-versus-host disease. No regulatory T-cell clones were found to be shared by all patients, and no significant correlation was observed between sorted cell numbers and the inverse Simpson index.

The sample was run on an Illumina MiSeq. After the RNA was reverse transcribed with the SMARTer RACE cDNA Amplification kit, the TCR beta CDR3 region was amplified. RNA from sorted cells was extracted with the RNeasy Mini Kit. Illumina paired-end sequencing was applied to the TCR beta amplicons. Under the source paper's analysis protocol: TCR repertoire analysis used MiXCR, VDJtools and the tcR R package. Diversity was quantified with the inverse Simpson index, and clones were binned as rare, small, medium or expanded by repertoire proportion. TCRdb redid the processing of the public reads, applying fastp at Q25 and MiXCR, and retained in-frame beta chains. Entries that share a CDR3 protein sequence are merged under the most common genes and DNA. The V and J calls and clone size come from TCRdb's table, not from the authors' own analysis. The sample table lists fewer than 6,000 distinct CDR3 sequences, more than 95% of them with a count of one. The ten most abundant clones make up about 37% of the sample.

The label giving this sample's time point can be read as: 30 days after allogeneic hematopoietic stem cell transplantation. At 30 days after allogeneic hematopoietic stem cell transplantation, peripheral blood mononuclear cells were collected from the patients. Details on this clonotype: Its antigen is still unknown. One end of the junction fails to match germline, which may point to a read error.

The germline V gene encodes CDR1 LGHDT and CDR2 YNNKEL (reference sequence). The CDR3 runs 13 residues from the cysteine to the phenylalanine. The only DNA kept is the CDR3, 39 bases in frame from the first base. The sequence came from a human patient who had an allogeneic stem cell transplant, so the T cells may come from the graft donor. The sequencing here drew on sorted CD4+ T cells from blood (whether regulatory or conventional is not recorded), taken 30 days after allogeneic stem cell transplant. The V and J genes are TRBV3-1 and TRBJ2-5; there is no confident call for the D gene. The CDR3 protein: CASSLAPKETQYF. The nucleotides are TGTGCCAGCAGCTTGGCACCCAAAGAGACCCAGTATTTC.